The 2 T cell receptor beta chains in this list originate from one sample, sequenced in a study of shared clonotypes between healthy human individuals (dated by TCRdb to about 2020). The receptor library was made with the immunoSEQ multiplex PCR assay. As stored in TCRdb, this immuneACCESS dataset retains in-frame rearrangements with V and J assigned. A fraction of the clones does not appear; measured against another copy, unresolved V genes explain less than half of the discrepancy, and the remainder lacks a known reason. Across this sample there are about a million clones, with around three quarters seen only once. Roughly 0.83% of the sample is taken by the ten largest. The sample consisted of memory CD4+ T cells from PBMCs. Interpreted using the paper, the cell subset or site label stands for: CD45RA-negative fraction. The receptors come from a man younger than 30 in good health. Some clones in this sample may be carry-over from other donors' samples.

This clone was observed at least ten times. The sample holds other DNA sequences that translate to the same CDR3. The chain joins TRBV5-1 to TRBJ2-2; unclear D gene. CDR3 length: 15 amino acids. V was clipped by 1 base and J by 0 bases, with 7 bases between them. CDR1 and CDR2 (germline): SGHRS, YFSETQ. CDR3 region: CASSLSAANTGELFF. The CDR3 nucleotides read TGCGCCAGCAGCTTGTCGGCAGCGAACACCGGGGAGCTGTTTTTT.

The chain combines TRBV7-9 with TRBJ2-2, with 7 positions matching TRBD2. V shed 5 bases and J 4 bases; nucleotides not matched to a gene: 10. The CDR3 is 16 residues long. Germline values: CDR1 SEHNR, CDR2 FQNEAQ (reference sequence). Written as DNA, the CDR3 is TGTGCCAGCAGCCCGACCCGTGGGGGGGGCACCGGGGAGCTGTTTTTT. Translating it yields CASSPTRGGGTGELFF.